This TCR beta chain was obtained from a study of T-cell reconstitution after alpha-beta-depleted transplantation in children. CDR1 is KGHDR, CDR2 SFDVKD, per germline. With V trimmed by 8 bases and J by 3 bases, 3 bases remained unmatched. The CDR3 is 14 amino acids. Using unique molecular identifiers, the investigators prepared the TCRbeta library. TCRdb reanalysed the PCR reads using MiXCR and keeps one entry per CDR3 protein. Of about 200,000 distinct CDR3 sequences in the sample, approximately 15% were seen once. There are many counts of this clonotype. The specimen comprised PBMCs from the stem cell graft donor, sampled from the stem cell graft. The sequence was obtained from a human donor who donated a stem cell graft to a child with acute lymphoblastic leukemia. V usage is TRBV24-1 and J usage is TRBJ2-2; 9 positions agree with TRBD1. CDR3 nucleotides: TGTGCCACCATGGACAGGGGCTACACCGGGGAGCTGTTTTTT. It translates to CATMDRGYTGELFF.